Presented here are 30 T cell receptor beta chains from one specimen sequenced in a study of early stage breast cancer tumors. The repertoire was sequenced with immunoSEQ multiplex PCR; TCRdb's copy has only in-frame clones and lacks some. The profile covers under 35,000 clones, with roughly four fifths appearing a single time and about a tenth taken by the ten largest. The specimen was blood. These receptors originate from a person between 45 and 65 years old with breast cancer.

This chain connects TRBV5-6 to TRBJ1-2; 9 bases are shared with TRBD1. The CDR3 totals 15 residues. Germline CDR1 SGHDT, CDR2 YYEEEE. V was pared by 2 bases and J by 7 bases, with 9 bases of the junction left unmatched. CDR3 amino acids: CASSFPGQGRSGYTF. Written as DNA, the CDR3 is TGTGCCAGCAGCTTCCCGGGACAGGGTCGGTCTGGCTACACCTTC.

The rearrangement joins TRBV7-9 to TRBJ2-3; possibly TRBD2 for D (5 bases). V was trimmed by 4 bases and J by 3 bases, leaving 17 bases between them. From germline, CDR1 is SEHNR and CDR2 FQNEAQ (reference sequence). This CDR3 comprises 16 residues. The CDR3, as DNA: TGTGCCAGCAGCTCACTACTGGGAGAAGGGACAGATACGCAGTATTTT. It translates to CASSSLLGEGTDTQYF. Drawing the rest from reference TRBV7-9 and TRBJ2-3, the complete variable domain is DTGVSQNPRHKITKRGQNVTFRCDPISEHNRLYWYRQTLGQGPEFLTYFQNEAQLEKSRLLSDRFSAERPKGSFSTLEIQRTEQGDSAMYLCASSSLLGEGTDTQYFGPGTRLTVL.

As DNA, the CDR3 is TGCGCCAGCAGCCAGTCTCGGGATACGCAGTATTTT. It specifies CASSQSRDTQYF. This sequence joins TRBV4-1 and TRBJ2-3; D gene uncertain. CDR3 size: 12 residues. From germline, CDR1 is MGHRA and CDR2 YSYEKL. V dropped 3 bases and J dropped 6 bases, with 7 bases sitting between them.

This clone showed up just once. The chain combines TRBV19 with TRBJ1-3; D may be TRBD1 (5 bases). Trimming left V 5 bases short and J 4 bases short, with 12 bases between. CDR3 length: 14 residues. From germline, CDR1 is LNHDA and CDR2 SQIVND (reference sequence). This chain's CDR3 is CASSRAGPGNTIYF. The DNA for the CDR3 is TGTGCCAGTAGTCGGGCAGGGCCAGGAAACACCATATATTTT.

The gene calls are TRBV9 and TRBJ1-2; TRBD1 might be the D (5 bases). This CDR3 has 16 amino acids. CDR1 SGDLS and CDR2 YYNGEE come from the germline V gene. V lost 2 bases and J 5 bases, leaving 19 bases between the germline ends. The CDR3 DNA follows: TGTGCCAGCAGCGTTTACTCCCAGGGATCAGTTTATGGCTACACCTTC. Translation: CASSVYSQGSVYGYTF.

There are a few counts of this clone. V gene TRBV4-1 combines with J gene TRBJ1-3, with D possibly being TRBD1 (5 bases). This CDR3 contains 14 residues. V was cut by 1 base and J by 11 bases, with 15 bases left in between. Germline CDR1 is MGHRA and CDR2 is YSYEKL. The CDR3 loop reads CASSQALRGSAIYF. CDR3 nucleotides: TGCGCCAGCAGCCAAGCCCTTAGGGGTAGCGCCATATATTTT.

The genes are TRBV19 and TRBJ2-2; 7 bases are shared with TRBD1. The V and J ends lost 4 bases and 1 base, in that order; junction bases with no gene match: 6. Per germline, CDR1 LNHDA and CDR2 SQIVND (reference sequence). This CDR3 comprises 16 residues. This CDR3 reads CASSKRQGGNTGELFF. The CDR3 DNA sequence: TGTGCCAGTAGTAAAAGACAGGGTGGGAACACCGGGGAGCTGTTTTTT.

CDR3 DNA: TGCGCCAGCAGCCAACTCACGGAGGGACTAGCGGCAACTGGGGAGCTGTTTTTT. This sequence encodes CASSQLTEGLAATGELFF. The gene calls are TRBV4-1 and TRBJ2-2, with TRBD2 identical over 11 bases. The CDR3 sequence is 18 residues long. J gave up 8 bases and V 2 bases, and 13 bases lay outside the gene matches. CDR1 is MGHRA, CDR2 YSYEKL, per germline.

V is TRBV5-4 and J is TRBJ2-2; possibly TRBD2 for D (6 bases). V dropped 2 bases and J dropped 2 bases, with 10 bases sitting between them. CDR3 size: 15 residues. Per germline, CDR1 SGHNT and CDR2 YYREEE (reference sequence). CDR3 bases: TGTGCCAGCAGCTTCGGCGGGGTAAACACCGGGGAGCTGTTTTTT. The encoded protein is CASSFGGVNTGELFF.

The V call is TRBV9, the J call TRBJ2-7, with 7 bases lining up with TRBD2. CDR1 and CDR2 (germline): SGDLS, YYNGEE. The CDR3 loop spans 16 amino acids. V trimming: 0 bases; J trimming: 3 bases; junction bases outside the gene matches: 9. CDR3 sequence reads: CASSVAGLAEYYEQYF. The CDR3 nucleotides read TGTGCCAGCAGCGTAGCTGGTCTAGCGGAGTACTACGAGCAGTACTTC.

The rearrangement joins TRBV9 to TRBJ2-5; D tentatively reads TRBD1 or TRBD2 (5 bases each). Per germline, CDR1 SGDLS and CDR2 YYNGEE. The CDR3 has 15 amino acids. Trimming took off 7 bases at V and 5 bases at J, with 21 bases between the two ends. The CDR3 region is CASSPDSEGWETQYF. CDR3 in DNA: TGTGCCAGCTCGCCGGATAGCGAGGGGTGGGAGACCCAGTACTTC.

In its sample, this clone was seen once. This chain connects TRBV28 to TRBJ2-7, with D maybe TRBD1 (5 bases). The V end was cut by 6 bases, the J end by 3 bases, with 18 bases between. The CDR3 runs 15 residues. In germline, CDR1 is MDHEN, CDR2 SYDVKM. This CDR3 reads CASSSYWAQGYEQYF. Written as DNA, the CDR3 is TGTGCCAGCAGCTCTTATTGGGCCCAGGGCTACGAGCAGTACTTC.

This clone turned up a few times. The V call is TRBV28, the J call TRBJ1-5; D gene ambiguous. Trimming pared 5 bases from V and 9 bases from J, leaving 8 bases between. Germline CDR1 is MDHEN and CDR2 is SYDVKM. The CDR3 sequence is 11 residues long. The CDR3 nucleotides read TGTGCCAGCAGTCCCCGTGGGCCCCAGCATTTT. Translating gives CASSPRGPQHF.

This CDR3 reads CASSSTSLTYNEQFF. In DNA form, the CDR3 reads TGTGCCAGCAGTTCGACTAGCTTAACCTACAATGAGCAGTTCTTC. The J gene is TRBJ2-1, the V gene TRBV27; 7 nucleotides match TRBD2. Losses at the gene ends were 4 bases for V and 2 bases for J; bases not matched to a gene: 5. The CDR3 covers 15 residues. Germline V gene data show CDR1 as MNHEY and CDR2 as SMNVEV (reference sequence).

The chain's CDR3 is CASTGLLASGRGYNEQFF. DNA for the CDR3: TGTGCCAGTACCGGACTCCTGGCTAGCGGGAGGGGCTACAATGAGCAGTTCTTC. The genes are TRBV19 and TRBJ2-1; 12 bases map to TRBD2. Germline V gene data show CDR1 as LNHDA and CDR2 as SQIVND (reference sequence). The length of the CDR3 is 18 residues. Trimming took 7 bases from V and 3 from J; bases not matched to a gene: 13.

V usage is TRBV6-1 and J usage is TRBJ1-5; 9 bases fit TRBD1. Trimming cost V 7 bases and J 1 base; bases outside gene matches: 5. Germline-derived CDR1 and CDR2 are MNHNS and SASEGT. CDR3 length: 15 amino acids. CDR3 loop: CASTRTGESNQPQHF. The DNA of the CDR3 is TGTGCCAGCACCAGGACAGGGGAAAGCAATCAGCCCCAGCATTTT.

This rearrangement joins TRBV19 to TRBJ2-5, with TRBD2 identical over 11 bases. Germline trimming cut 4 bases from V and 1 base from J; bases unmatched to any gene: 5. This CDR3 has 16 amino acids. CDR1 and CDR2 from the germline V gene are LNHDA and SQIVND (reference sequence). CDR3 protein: CASSTVLAGGQETQYF. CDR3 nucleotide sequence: TGTGCCAGTAGTACCGTCCTAGCGGGAGGCCAAGAGACCCAGTACTTC. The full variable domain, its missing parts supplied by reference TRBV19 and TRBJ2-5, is DGGITQSPKYLFRKEGQNVTLSCEQNLNHDAMYWYRQDPGQGLRLIYYSQIVNDFQKGDIAEGYSVSREKKESFPLTVTSAQKNPTAFYLCASSTVLAGGQETQYFGPGTRLLVL.

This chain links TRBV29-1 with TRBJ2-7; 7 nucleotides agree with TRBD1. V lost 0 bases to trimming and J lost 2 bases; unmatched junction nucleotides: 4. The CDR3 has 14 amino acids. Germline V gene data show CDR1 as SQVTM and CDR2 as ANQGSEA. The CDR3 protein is CSVEELGGPYEQYF. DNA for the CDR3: TGCAGCGTTGAAGAATTAGGGGGCCCCTACGAGCAGTACTTC.

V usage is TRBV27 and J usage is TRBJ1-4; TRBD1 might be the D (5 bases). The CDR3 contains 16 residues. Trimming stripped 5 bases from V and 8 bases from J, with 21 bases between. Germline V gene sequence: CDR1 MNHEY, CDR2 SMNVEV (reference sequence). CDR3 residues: CASSPTPGQVVEKLFF. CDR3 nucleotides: TGTGCCAGCAGTCCCACACCAGGGCAGGTTGTCGAAAAACTGTTTTTT.

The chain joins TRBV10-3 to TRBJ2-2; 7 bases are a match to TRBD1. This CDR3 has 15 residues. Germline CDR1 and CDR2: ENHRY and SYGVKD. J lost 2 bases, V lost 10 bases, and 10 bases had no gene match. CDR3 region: CATMNRGINTGELFF. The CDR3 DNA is TGTGCCACCATGAACAGGGGTATCAACACCGGGGAGCTGTTTTTT.

In nucleotides, the CDR3 is TGTGCCAGCGGTGCAGTTACAGGCCACTCCTACGAGCAGTACTTC. Its translation is CASGAVTGHSYEQYF. This chain links TRBV11-2 with TRBJ2-7; D might be TRBD1 (5 bases). Germline V lookup: CDR1 SGHAT, CDR2 FQNNGV. V was trimmed by 8 bases and J by 0 bases, leaving 17 bases between them. The CDR3 is 15 amino acids.

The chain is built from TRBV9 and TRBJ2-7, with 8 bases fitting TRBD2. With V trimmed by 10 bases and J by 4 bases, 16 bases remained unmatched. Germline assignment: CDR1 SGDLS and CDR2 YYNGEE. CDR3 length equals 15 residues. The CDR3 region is CASAAGGTPQYEQYF. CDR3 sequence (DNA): TGTGCCTCCGCCGCGGGGGGAACTCCCCAATACGAGCAGTACTTC.

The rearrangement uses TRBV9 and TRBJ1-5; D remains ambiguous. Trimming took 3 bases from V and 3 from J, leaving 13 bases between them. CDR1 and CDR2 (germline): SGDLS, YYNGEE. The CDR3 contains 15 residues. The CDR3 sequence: CASSASGVLNQPQHF. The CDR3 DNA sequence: TGTGCCAGCAGCGCTTCCGGGGTCCTCAATCAGCCCCAGCATTTT. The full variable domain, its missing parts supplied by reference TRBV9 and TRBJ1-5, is DSGVTQTPKHLITATGQRVTLRCSPRSGDLSVYWYQQSLDQGLQFLIQYYNGEERAKGNILERFSAQQFPDLHSELNLSSLELGDSALYFCASSASGVLNQPQHFGDGTRLSIL.

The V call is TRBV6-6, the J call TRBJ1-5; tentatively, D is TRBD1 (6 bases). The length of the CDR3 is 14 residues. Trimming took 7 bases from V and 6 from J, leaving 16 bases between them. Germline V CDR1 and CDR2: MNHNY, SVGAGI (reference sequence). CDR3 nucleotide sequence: TGTGCCAGCAAACCCGCAGGGGACGGTCAGCCCCAGCATTTT. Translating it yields CASKPAGDGQPQHF.

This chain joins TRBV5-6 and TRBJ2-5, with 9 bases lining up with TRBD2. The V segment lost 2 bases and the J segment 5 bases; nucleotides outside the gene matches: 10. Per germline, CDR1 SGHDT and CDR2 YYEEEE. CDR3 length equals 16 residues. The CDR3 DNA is TGTGCCAGCAGCTTTCCGCGGGGGGGGCTCAGGGAGACCCAGTACTTC. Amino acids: CASSFPRGGLRETQYF. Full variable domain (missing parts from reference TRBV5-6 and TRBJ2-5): DAGVTQSPTHLIKTRGQQVTLRCSPKSGHDTVSWYQQALGQGPQFIFQYYEEEERQRGNFPDRFSGHQFPNYSSELNVNALLLGDSALYLCASSFPRGGLRETQYFGPGTRLLVL.

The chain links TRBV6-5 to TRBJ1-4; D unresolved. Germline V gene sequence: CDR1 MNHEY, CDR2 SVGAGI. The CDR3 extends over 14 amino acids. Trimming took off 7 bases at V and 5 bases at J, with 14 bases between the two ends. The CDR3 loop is CASKRSPPNEKLFF. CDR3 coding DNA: TGTGCCAGCAAACGCTCACCCCCAAATGAAAAACTGTTTTTT.

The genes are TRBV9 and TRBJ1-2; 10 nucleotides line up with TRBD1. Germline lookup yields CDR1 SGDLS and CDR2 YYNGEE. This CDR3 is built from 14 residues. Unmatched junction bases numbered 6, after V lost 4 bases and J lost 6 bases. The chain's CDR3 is CASSYDRGRDGYTF. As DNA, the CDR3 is TGTGCCAGCAGCTACGACAGGGGGCGCGATGGCTACACCTTC.

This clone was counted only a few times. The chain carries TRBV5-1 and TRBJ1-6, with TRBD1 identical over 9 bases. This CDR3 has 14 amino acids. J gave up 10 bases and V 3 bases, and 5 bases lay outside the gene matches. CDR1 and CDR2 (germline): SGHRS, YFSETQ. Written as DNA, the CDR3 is TGCGCCAGCAGCTCCTGGACAGGGGTGTCACCCCTCCACTTT. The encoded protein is CASSSWTGVSPLHF.

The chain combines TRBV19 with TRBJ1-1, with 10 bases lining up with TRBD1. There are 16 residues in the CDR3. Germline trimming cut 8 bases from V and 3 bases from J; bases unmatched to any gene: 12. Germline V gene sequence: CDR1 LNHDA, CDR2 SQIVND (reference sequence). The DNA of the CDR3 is TGTGCCAGTCGGGACAGGGGCGCATCATCTGACACTGAAGCTTTCTTT. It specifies CASRDRGASSDTEAFF.

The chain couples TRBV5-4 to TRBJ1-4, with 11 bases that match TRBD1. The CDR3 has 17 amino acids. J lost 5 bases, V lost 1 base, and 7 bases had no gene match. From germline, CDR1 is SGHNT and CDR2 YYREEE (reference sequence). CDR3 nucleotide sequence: TGTGCCAGCAGCTTGCCGGACAGGGGGCGCTGGAATGAAAAACTGTTTTTT. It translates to CASSLPDRGRWNEKLFF. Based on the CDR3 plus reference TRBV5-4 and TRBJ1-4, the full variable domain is ETGVTQSPTHLIKTRGQQVTLRCSSQSGHNTVSWYQQALGQGPQFIFQYYREEENGRGNFPPRFSGLQFPNYSSELNVNALELDDSALYLCASSLPDRGRWNEKLFFGSGTQLSVL.